The 17 T cell receptor beta chains given below trace back to one sample, sequenced in a study of T-cell memory formation after mild COVID-19 listed by TCRdb under 2021. Library preparation employed 5' RACE. The listed sequencing device is Illumina NovaSeq 6000. TCRdb itself trimmed the public reads at Q25 with fastp, ran MiXCR and retained productive beta chains. Every entry covers one CDR3 protein and lists the most common genes and DNA from its rows. A total of a few hundred thousand distinct CDR3 sequences appear in this sample, about 15% of them only once. Around 21% of the sample goes to the ten largest clones. Sequenced sample: PBMCs or a T cell subset sorted from them (not recorded which). The receptors here all came from a man between 18 and 35 years old who had mild COVID-19 (a few samples of this study predate the infection). The sample titles of this study are shuffled in the database, so cell type and time point are left out; the donor was told from shared clones.

V usage is TRBV15 and J usage is TRBJ1-4; 9 bases agree with TRBD1. The CDR3 is 15 residues long. The V and J ends lost 0 bases and 8 bases, in that order; junction bases with no gene match: 4. The germline V gene encodes CDR1 LNHNV and CDR2 YYDKDF (reference sequence). The CDR3 protein is CATSREGQGWEKLFF. The CDR3, as DNA: TGTGCCACCAGCAGAGAAGGACAGGGGTGGGAAAAACTGTTTTTT.

CDR3 protein: CASSLWAGVDQPQHF. In DNA, the CDR3 is TGTGCCAGCAGTTTATGGGCAGGGGTGGATCAGCCCCAGCATTTT. V and J are TRBV6-2 or TRBV6-3 and TRBJ1-5; D may be TRBD1 (6 bases). This CDR3 is built from 15 residues. Deletions cut 4 bases from V and 5 bases from J, with 15 bases between. CDR1 and CDR2 from the germline V gene are MNHEY and SVGEGT.

The chain is built from TRBV29-1 and TRBJ1-2; 7 bases agree with TRBD1. V gave up 1 base and J gave up 4 bases; unmatched junction bases: 12. This CDR3 spans 16 amino acids. CDR1 is SQVTM and CDR2 is ANQGSEA in the germline V gene. The CDR3 nucleotides are TGCAGCGTTGAAGCCCGACAGGGTGGTTCCGGCTATGGCTACACCTTC. It specifies CSVEARQGGSGYGYTF.

The J gene is TRBJ2-7, the V gene TRBV28; the D gene is possibly TRBD1 (5 bases). The V and J ends lost 5 bases and 4 bases respectively, with 9 bases between them. The CDR3 loop spans 12 amino acids. The germline V gene has CDR1 MDHEN and CDR2 SYDVKM. This CDR3 is CASSPPGYEQYV. DNA of the CDR3: TGTGCCAGCAGTCCCCCAGGGTACGAGCAGTACGTC.

This clonotype was picked up many times. This rearrangement joins TRBV27 to TRBJ2-1, with D perhaps TRBD1 (6 bases). In germline, CDR1 is MNHEY, CDR2 SMNVEV (reference sequence). Trimming removed 6 bases from V and 4 bases from J, with 16 bases in between. This CDR3 has 15 residues. The CDR3: CASSSTGTRYNEQFF. CDR3 coding DNA: TGTGCCAGCAGCTCAACAGGGACAAGGTACAATGAGCAGTTCTTC.

The chain has TRBV12-5 and TRBJ1-2, with 8 positions matching TRBD1. There are 15 residues in the CDR3. Trimming at V came to 5 bases and at J to 5 bases, leaving 10 bases not matched to a gene. Germline lookup yields CDR1 LGHNT and CDR2 FRNRAP. The CDR3 nucleotides are TGTGCTAGTGGTCTCAACAGGGGGTCAGGGTATGGCTACACCTTC. Translation gives CASGLNRGSGYGYTF.

This clonotype was seen a handful of times. J is TRBJ1-5 and V is TRBV6-6; 8 positions match TRBD1. The CDR3 is made up of 14 amino acids. Germline assignment: CDR1 MNHNY and CDR2 SVGAGI (reference sequence). Losses at the gene ends were 3 bases for V and 4 bases for J; bases not matched to a gene: 2. CDR3 sequence (DNA): TGTGCCAGCAGTTATTGGACAGGGAATCAGCCCCAGCATTTT. Amino acids: CASSYWTGNQPQHF.

This clonotype was seen a handful of times. This chain links TRBV6-2 or TRBV6-3 with TRBJ2-3; TRBD2 agrees at 7 bases. The CDR3 covers 15 residues. Germline V CDR1 and CDR2: MNHEY, SVGEGT. After removal of 3 bases from V and 6 bases from J, the junction contained 9 bases not matched to a gene. Written as DNA, the CDR3 is TGTGCCAGCAGTTATGGACTAGGGGTCCGGGATACGCAGTATTTT. Protein product: CASSYGLGVRDTQYF.

The chain combines TRBV6-2 or TRBV6-3 with TRBJ2-7; D remains ambiguous. This CDR3 contains 13 residues. With 2 bases removed from V and 3 bases from J, the gap between germline ends came to 8 bases. Per the germline V gene, CDR1 is MNHEY and CDR2 is SVGEGT. The CDR3 DNA sequence: TGTGCCAGCAGTTACGATAGTCTCTACGAGCAGTACGTC. Its translation is CASSYDSLYEQYV.

This clonotype was observed a few times. This rearrangement joins TRBV30 to TRBJ1-2; TRBD1 aligns across 9 bases. Germline assignment: CDR1 GTSNPN and CDR2 SVGIG (reference sequence). The CDR3 length is 13 residues. Trimming took 3 bases from V and 5 from J; bases not matched to a gene: 4. The CDR3 DNA sequence: TGTGCCTGGAGCACAGGGGGCGCGTATGGCTACACCTTC. Its protein product is CAWSTGGAYGYTF.

This clonotype has just a few counts. CDR3 nucleotides: TGTGCCAGCAGTTCCCCGGACGAATACGAGCAGTACGTC. Amino acids: CASSSPDEYEQYV. The V gene is TRBV28, the J gene TRBJ2-7; D gene uncertain. CDR1 MDHEN and CDR2 SYDVKM come from the germline V gene. CDR3 length: 13 residues. Between the trimmed V and J ends, which lost 4 bases and 4 bases, there was a span of 11 bases.

The chain couples TRBV30 to TRBJ1-2; 12 bases line up with TRBD1. Germline V lookup: CDR1 GTSNPN, CDR2 SVGIG (reference sequence). Losses at the gene ends were 5 bases for V and 2 bases for J; bases not matched to a gene: 3. The CDR3 sequence is 14 residues long. CDR3 sequence reads: CAWGGTGGNYGYTF. CDR3 DNA: TGTGCCTGGGGAGGGACAGGGGGCAACTATGGCTACACCTTC.

This rearrangement joins TRBV6-5 to TRBJ1-2; no reliable D call. The CDR3 runs to 14 residues. The germline V and J ends were trimmed by 2 bases and 1 base, with 8 bases remaining between them. CDR1 and CDR2 from the germline V gene are MNHEY and SVGAGI. The CDR3 region is CASSYGRYNYGYTF. The CDR3 nucleotides are TGTGCCAGCAGTTACGGACGATATAACTATGGCTACACCTTC.

There are a few counts of this clonotype. The chain combines TRBV19 with TRBJ1-1; D is unclear. The germline V and J ends were trimmed by 5 bases and 0 bases, with 7 bases remaining between them. The CDR3 length is 13 residues. Germline CDR1 is LNHDA and CDR2 is SQIVND (reference sequence). CDR3 sequence: CASSPNLNTEAFF. The CDR3 DNA reads TGTGCCAGTAGTCCGAATCTGAACACTGAAGCTTTCTTT.

The chain combines TRBV29-1 with TRBJ2-6, with a weak D call TRBD2 (5 bases). V lost 3 bases, J lost 2 bases, and 11 bases lay in between. The CDR3 extends over 15 amino acids. CDR1 and CDR2 (germline): SQVTM, ANQGSEA. The CDR3 sequence is CSVEAPGTGANVLTF. The CDR3 bases are TGCAGCGTTGAGGCTCCCGGGACTGGGGCCAACGTCCTGACTTTC.

This chain links TRBV2 with TRBJ2-7; D is undetermined. The CDR3 has 12 residues. In germline, CDR1 is SNHLY, CDR2 FYNNEI. V was shortened by 6 bases and J by 3 bases, with 9 bases between the two germline ends. The CDR3 sequence is CASSQDIYEQYF. For the CDR3, the DNA is TGTGCCAGCAGCCAAGACATCTACGAGCAGTACTTC.

As regards this clonotype: The junction departs from germline at one end; a sequencing error may be responsible. The CDR3 reads CASSLGTLGAF. The CDR3 coding sequence is TGTGCCAGCAGTTTAGGGACGCTAGGGGCTTTT. The chain recombines TRBV12-3 or TRBV12-4 with TRBJ1-1; D is possibly TRBD1 (5 bases). CDR3 length equals 11 residues.